The text below deals with one T cell receptor beta chain. Its ends do not fully match the called genes, so a read error is possible. This sample was included in a study of CD8 T cells in Susac syndrome. The germline V gene has CDR1 DFQATT and CDR2 SNEGSKA (reference sequence). This CDR3 is built from 13 residues. It was with random hexamers that about 0.45 to 1 ug RNA was reverse transcribed. TCRdb re-derived calls from the immunoSEQ multiplex PCR reads in MiXCR, one entry per CDR3 protein. This sample has 150,000 to 250,000 distinct CDR3 sequences, with about 95% found just once. This sequence joins TRBV20-1 and TRBJ1-1; 8 bases line up with TRBD1. Sequenced: CD4+ T cells from PBMCs. This sequence originates from a human donor with multiple sclerosis. In nucleotides, the CDR3 is TGCAGCGCTAGACAGGGGTCGGGCACTGAAGCTTTCTTT. This gives the protein CSARQGSGTEAFF.